The entry below gives a single T cell receptor (beta chain) sequence along with its context. Its specific antigen is unknown. No base-level quality is on record; no much larger clone is a single base apart. The receptor library was made with the immunoSEQ multiplex PCR assay. To provide template for TCR sequencing, every sample had RNA extracted and reverse transcribed into cDNA. SuperScript III was used for first-strand cDNA synthesis, primed with a 2:1 mix of oligo-dT and random hexamers. A synthetic immune receptor repertoire was used to measure amplification bias, and any remaining bias was corrected computationally. In the original analysis: Raw reads were preprocessed to remove errors, and CDR3 was defined by IMGT conventions from the conserved cysteine to phenylalanine. To get clonality, Shannon entropy was normalized by log2 of the number of productive unique TCRs and the result was subtracted from 1. Whether each scalp clone was CD4 or CD8 was inferred by checking scalp TCRbeta sequences against the CD4 and CD8 repertoires from sorted blood. Entries here come from immuneACCESS through TCRdb and include only in-frame sequences with V and J called. Some clones fail to appear in such tables; in the studies checked, an unresolved V gene covers under half of the shortfall, and the cause of the remainder is unknown. V and J calls and clone size come straight from that table; D and trimming were deduced from the DNA. The sample table lists just over 150,000 clones, around 55% of them with a count of one. Roughly a fifth of the sample belongs to the ten largest clones.

The sample's time point label, in plain terms: baseline before oral tofacitinib. Lesional scalp punch biopsies and peripheral blood were obtained from alopecia areata patients. After PBMCs were isolated by density centrifugation and stained for CD3, CD4 and CD8, a FACSAria was used to sort CD4+ and CD8+ T cells. This record belongs to a study of CD8+ T cells in alopecia areata (dated by TCRdb to the late 2010s). For context, the study as a whole: Treated patients were enrolled in an open-label pilot trial of oral tofacitinib at 5 to 10 mg twice daily for moderate-to-severe alopecia areata. The RNA source kit depended on sample type: the PAXgene miRNA kit for fixed scalp, the miRNeasy kit for PBMCs, and the RNeasy kit for mouse skin. Amplification of TCRbeta CDR3 regions was done by immunoSEQ multiplex PCR using 35 Vbeta forward primers and 13 Jbeta reverse primers. To study T cell clonal expansion in alopecia areata, the researchers applied high-throughput TCRbeta sequencing to both the C3H/HeJ mouse model and human patients. On the human side, TCRbeta sequencing was run on scalp tissue and on sorted CD4+ and CD8+ peripheral blood T cells from healthy controls and from alopecia areata patients with either patchy or totalis/universalis disease. Tofacitinib was administered for 6 to 18 months, and 6 months of follow-up off drug were then conducted to assess delayed response and recurrence. Scalp clonality was compared across normal scalp (n=4), patchy alopecia areata scalp (n=8), and alopecia totalis/universalis scalp (n=8). Patients on tofacitinib were biopsied at baseline and after 4 and 24 weeks of treatment, and several of the patients also had a later scalp biopsy. Overall study outcomes, separate from this receptor: Higher clonality and more expanded CD8+ clones were observed in lesional scalp than in normal scalp, particularly in alopecia totalis/universalis, a finding suggestive of antigenic drive. Resident alphabeta T cells in normal human skin are also sequenced, complicating scalp TCR repertoire analysis, unlike mouse skin dominated by gammadelta T cells. TCR sequences shared between patients were less clear than in mice, possibly partly because of HLA diversity in the patient population.

V is shortened by 5 bases, J by 2 bases, and the region joining them spans 8 bases. From a lookup of the germline V gene, CDR1 and CDR2 are SGHRS and YFSETQ. From the cysteine up to the phenylalanine, the CDR3 has a length of 14 residues. Of the read, only the CDR3 DNA is kept; its 42 bases are in frame from base 1. This TCR came from a human donor with alopecia areata. Sequences were derived from CD8+ T cells sorted from blood, sampled at week 0. The chain joins TRBV5-1 to TRBJ2-6; TRBD2 is a weak D gene call, 5 bases matching. The CDR3 amino acid sequence is: CASSPGTGANVLTF. The nucleotide sequence reads as follows: TGCGCCAGCAGTCCGGGAACTGGGGCCAACGTCCTGACTTTC.